This TCR beta chain was identified during a study of liver allograft versus peripheral blood T cells. About the research overall: Comparing T cell receptor repertoires in transplanted livers with those in recipients' peripheral blood was part of the design.

This clonotype showed up just a few times. MiXCR, applied by TCRdb to the reads, yields one record per CDR3 protein. The sample has thousands of distinct CDR3 sequences; 14% to 15% are singletons. The CDR3 loop spans 13 amino acids. Looked up from germline, CDR1 is GTSNPN and CDR2 is SVGIG (reference sequence). Trimming shortened V by 1 base and J by 5 bases, and 9 bases separated the two germline ends. This receptor was taken from a human patient who had a liver transplant. Some of the T cells may derive from the graft donor. The V gene is TRBV30, the J gene TRBJ1-5; D is unresolved. Written as DNA, the CDR3 is TGTGCCTGGAGTGAGGATGGGGATCAGCCCCAGCATTTT. Translation: CAWSEDGDQPQHF.